The 5 T cell receptor beta chains presented below share a single source sample, sequenced in a study of shared clonotypes between healthy human individuals (dated by TCRdb to the early 2020s). The library came from the immunoSEQ multiplex PCR assay. Not all clones reach the TCRdb copy of this immuneACCESS table, which keeps in-frame sequences only. Checked studies attribute under half of the gap to unresolved V genes and leave the rest unexplained. Recorded for this sample are roughly 2,300,000 clones; roughly 90% of them occurred a single time. The ten top clones hold approximately 0.4% of the sample. Input material: naive CD4+ T cells from PBMCs. The cell subset or site label here, explained by the study, means: CD45RA+ positively selected. The receptor source for this set is a young man in good health. Some clones in this sample may be carry-over from other donors' samples.

This clone appeared a single time. The rearrangement links TRBV6-1 to TRBJ2-2; D might be TRBD1 or TRBD2, each matching 5 bases. Germline CDR1 is MNHNS and CDR2 is SASEGT. The CDR3 is 17 amino acids. Between the trimmed V and J ends, which lost 0 bases and 0 bases, there was a span of 11 bases. The CDR3 DNA follows: TGTGCCAGCAGTGAAGCAGGGCAGGGAGCGAACACCGGGGAGCTGTTTTTT. This sequence encodes CASSEAGQGANTGELFF.

Details on this clone: Additional DNA sequences in this sample encode the identical CDR3. J is TRBJ1-5 and V is TRBV5-1, with a possible D match to TRBD1 (5 bases). Trimming stripped 0 bases from V and 6 bases from J, with 7 bases between. Germline V gene lookup returns CDR1 SGHRS and CDR2 YFSETQ. The length of the CDR3 is 13 residues. The CDR3: CASSLDGGQPQHF. CDR3 nucleotide sequence: TGCGCCAGCAGCTTGGACGGGGGTCAGCCCCAGCATTTT.

V usage is TRBV19 and J usage is TRBJ2-3; 8 bases line up with TRBD2. This CDR3 has 15 residues. The germline V gene encodes CDR1 LNHDA and CDR2 SQIVND (reference sequence). The trim removed 5 bases at V and 1 base at J, leaving 5 bases unmatched. CDR3 amino acids: CASSDPTSGTDTQYF. The CDR3 DNA follows: TGTGCCAGTAGTGACCCGACTAGCGGCACAGATACGCAGTATTTT.

This chain uses TRBV28 with TRBJ2-1; perhaps D is TRBD1 or TRBD2 (5 bases each). Trimming cost V 0 bases and J 5 bases, with 5 bases left between them. Germline lookup yields CDR1 MDHEN and CDR2 SYDVKM. This CDR3 spans 13 amino acids. CDR3 protein: CASSLWGDNEQFF. CDR3 bases: TGTGCCAGCAGTTTATGGGGGGACAATGAGCAGTTCTTC. Drawing the rest from reference TRBV28 and TRBJ2-1, the complete variable domain is DVKVTQSSRYLVKRTGEKVFLECVQDMDHENMFWYRQDPGLGLRLIYFSYDVKMKEKGDIPEGYSVSREKKERFSLILESASTNQTSMYLCASSLWGDNEQFFGPGTRLTVL.

Points on this clone: At one end, the junction sequence differs from germline, possibly due to a read error. V is TRBV7-9 and J is TRBJ1-1, with 7 nucleotides matching TRBD1. Germline V gives CDR1 SEHNR, CDR2 FQNEAQ (reference sequence). This CDR3 has 13 amino acids. The CDR3 protein is CASSDRTNTETFF. The CDR3, as DNA: TGTGCCAGCTCGGACAGGACGAACACTGAAACTTTCTTT.